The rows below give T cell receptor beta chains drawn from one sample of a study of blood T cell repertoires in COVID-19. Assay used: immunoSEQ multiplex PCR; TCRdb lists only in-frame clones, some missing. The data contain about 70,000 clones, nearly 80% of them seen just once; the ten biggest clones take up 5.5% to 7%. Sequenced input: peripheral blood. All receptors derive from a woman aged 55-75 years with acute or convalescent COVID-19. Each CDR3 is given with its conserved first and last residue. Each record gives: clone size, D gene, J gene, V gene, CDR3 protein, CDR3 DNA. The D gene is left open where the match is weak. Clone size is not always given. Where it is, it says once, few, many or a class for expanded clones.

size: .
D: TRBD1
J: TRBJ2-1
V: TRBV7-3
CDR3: CASSLGQGSYNEQFF
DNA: TGTGCCAGCAGCTTAGGACAGGGCTCCTACAATGAGCAGTTCTTC

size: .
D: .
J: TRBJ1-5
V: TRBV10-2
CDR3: CASSAGNQPQHF
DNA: TGCGCCAGCAGTGCCGGCAATCAGCCCCAGCATTTT

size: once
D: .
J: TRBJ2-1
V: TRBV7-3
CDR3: CASSPSLEREQFF
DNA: TGTGCCAGCAGCCCCTCGTTGGAGCGTGAGCAGTTCTTC

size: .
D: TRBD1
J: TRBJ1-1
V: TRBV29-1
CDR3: CSVFGDRGNTEAFF
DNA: TGCAGCGTTTTTGGGGACAGGGGGAACACTGAAGCTTTCTTT

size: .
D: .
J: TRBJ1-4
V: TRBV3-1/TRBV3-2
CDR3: CASSPGGSGWWGKLFF
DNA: TGTGCCAGCAGCCCGGGGGGGTCCGGCTGGTGGGGAAAACTGTTTTTT

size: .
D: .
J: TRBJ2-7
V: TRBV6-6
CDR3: CASSHGVAYEQYF
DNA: TGTGCCAGCAGTCACGGGGTCGCCTACGAGCAGTACTTC

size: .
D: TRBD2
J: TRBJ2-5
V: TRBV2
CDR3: CASSGSGGHETQYF
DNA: TGTGCCAGCAGTGGTAGCGGGGGGCACGAGACCCAGTACTTC

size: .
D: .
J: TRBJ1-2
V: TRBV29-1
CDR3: CSVDGDGYTF
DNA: TGCAGCGTTGACGGTGATGGCTACACCTTC

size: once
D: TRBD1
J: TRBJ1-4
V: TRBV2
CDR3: CASSTGADGKLFF
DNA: TGTGCCAGCAGTACAGGGGCAGACGGAAAACTGTTTTTT

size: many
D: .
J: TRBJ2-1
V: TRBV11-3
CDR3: CASSLRGGNYNEQFF
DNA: TGTGCCAGCAGCTTAAGGGGGGGCAACTACAATGAGCAGTTCTTC

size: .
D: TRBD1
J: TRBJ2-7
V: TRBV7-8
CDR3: CASSPRDSAYEQYF
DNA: TGTGCCAGCAGCCCCCGGGACAGTGCCTACGAGCAGTACTTC

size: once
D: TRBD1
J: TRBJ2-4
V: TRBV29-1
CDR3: CSVVEAKAGGSNIQYF
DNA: TGCAGCGTTGTGGAGGCTAAGGCAGGGGGCTCAAACATTCAGTACTTC

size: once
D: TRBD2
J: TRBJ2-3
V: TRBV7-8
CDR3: CASSLAGGGAADTQYF
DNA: TGTGCCAGCAGCTTAGCTGGCGGGGGGGCCGCAGATACGCAGTATTTT

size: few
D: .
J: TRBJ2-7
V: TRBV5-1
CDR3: CASRLTTVSYEQYF
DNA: TGCGCCAGCAGACTTACCACAGTCTCCTACGAGCAGTACTTC

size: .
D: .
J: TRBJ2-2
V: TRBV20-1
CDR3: CSASVRGTPKLFF
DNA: TGCAGTGCTAGTGTGCGGGGGACACCGAAGCTGTTTTTT

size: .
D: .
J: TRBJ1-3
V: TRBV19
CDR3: CASSIQGRSGNTIYF
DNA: TGTGCCAGTAGTATTCAGGGCCGCTCTGGAAACACCATATATTTT

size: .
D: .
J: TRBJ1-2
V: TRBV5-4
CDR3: CASRYGQLYGYTF
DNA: TGTGCCAGTCGGTACGGACAGCTCTATGGCTACACCTTC

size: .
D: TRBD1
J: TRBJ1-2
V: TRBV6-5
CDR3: CASGPTGVPGYTF
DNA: TGTGCCAGCGGGCCCACAGGGGTACCTGGCTACACCTTC

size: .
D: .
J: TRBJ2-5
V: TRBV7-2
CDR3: CASSLGQGSGTQYF
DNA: TGTGCCAGCAGCTTAGGACAGGGTAGCGGGACCCAGTACTTC

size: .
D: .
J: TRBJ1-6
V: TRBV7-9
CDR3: CASSLSGVGSPLHF
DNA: TGTGCCAGCAGCTTATCGGGAGTCGGGTCACCCCTCCACTTT

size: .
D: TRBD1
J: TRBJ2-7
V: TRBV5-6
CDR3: CASSLVATGGYEQYF
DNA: TGTGCCAGCAGCTTGGTCGCGACAGGGGGCTACGAGCAGTACTTC

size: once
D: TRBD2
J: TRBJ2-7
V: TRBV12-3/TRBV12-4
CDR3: CASRQRGAYEQYF
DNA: TGTGCCAGCAGACAGCGGGGAGCGTACGAGCAGTACTTC

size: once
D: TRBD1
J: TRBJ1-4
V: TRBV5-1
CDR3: CASSPQTGGDEKLFF
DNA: TGCGCCAGCAGCCCCCAGACAGGGGGCGATGAAAAACTGTTTTTT

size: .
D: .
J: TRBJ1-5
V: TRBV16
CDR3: CASSHARGLNQPQHF
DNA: TGTGCCAGCAGCCATGCGAGGGGGTTAAATCAGCCCCAGCATTTT

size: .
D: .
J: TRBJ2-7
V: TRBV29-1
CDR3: CSVEDPEAGETYEQYF
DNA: TGCAGCGTTGAAGACCCTGAAGCAGGGGAGACCTACGAGCAGTACTTC

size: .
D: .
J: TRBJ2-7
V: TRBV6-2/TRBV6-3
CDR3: CASSSDVWRVLHF
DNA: TGTGCCAGCAGTTCCGACGTGTGGAGGGTTCTCCACTTC

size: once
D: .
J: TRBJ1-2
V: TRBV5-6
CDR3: CASSFTVNYGYTF
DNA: TGTGCCAGCAGCTTTACAGTTAACTATGGCTACACCTTC

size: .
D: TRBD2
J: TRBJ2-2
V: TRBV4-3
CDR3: CASSQDGVSGGNTGELFF
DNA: TGCGCCAGCAGCCAAGATGGTGTTAGCGGGGGGAACACCGGGGAGCTGTTTTTT

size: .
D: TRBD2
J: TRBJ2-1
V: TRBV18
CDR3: CASSRGLAGYNEQFF
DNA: TGTGCCAGCTCACGGGGACTAGCGGGGTACAATGAGCAGTTCTTC

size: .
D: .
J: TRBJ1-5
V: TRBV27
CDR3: CASSLFGGLNQPQHF
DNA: TGTGCCAGCAGTTTATTTGGGGGACTCAATCAGCCCCAGCATTTT